One and the same sample provided the 18 T cell receptor beta chains below, sequenced in a study of blood T cell repertoires in COVID-19. Sequencing used immunoSEQ multiplex PCR; TCRdb keeps in-frame clones, though not all of them. This table has 100,000 to 150,000 clones, 86% appearing once. The sequenced sample was peripheral blood. These receptors all stem from a man in his sixties or seventies who had recovered from COVID-19.

This chain joins TRBV30 and TRBJ1-4; 9 bases are shared with TRBD1. CDR1 is GTSNPN and CDR2 is SVGIG in the germline V gene (reference sequence). CDR3 length: 14 amino acids. V shed 1 base, J shed 6 bases, and the junction held 3 bases outside the gene matches. DNA for the CDR3: TGTGCCTGGAGTGCCGGACAGGGGTATGAAAAACTGTTTTTT. It encodes CAWSAGQGYEKLFF.

This chain joins TRBV2 and TRBJ2-7; 8 positions agree with TRBD2. The germline V gene encodes CDR1 SNHLY and CDR2 FYNNEI. This CDR3 has 13 residues. V lost 8 bases to trimming and J lost 3 bases; unmatched junction nucleotides: 6. This chain's CDR3 is CASSSGYFYEQYF. DNA for the CDR3: TGTGCCAGCTCTAGCGGGTACTTCTACGAGCAGTACTTC.

The genes are TRBV9 and TRBJ1-2; 7 bases are a match to TRBD1. Per germline, CDR1 SGDLS and CDR2 YYNGEE. With V trimmed by 3 bases and J by 8 bases, 13 bases remained unmatched. The CDR3 has 15 residues. The CDR3 loop is CASSAPFEGAYGYTF. In nucleotides, the CDR3 is TGTGCCAGCAGCGCACCCTTTGAGGGGGCTTACGGCTACACCTTC.

This clone has only a few counts. The J gene is TRBJ1-6, the V gene TRBV14; 8 bases are shared with TRBD1. The CDR3 runs 16 residues. Germline V CDR1 and CDR2: SGHDN, FVKESK. Trimming cost V 5 bases and J 8 bases; bases outside gene matches: 11. The CDR3 loop reads CASSTRTGRPDSPLHF. CDR3 nucleotides: TGTGCCAGCAGCACACGGACAGGGCGGCCAGATTCACCCCTCCACTTT.

The rearrangement joins TRBV24-1 to TRBJ2-2; TRBD1 aligns across 9 bases. Unmatched junction bases numbered 10, after V lost 4 bases and J lost 11 bases. CDR1 is KGHDR and CDR2 is SFDVKD in the germline V gene. The CDR3 extends over 15 amino acids. The CDR3 sequence: CATSDPGQGIQELFF. CDR3 sequence (DNA): TGTGCCACCAGTGACCCCGGACAGGGGATTCAAGAGCTGTTTTTT.

The chain recombines TRBV3-1 (or the pseudogene TRBV3-2) with TRBJ2-1; 9 nucleotides line up with TRBD2. This CDR3 has 15 amino acids. CDR1 is LGHDT and CDR2 is YNNKEL in the germline V gene (reference sequence). Unmatched junction bases numbered 7, after V lost 10 bases and J lost 0 bases. CDR3 DNA sequence: TGTGCCACCGGACTAGCGTCGAGCTCCTACAATGAGCAGTTCTTC. Amino acid sequence: CATGLASSSYNEQFF.

This chain uses TRBV11-2 with TRBJ1-2, with D uncertain. The CDR3 consists of 13 residues. Germline values: CDR1 SGHAT, CDR2 FQNNGV. With 1 base removed from V and 8 bases from J, the gap between germline ends came to 11 bases. CDR3 sequence: CASSLGSLRGYTF. The CDR3 DNA reads TGTGCCAGCAGCTTAGGCTCTCTCAGGGGCTACACCTTC. The full variable domain, completed using reference TRBV11-2 and TRBJ1-2, is EAGVAQSPRYKIIEKRQSVAFWCNPISGHATLYWYQQILGQGPKLLIQFQNNGVVDDSQLPKDRFSAERLKGVDSTLKIQPAKLEDSAVYLCASSLGSLRGYTFGSGTRLTVV.

The chain employs TRBV18 and TRBJ2-2; 7 positions match TRBD1. The length of the CDR3 is 16 residues. Germline V gene sequence: CDR1 KGHSH, CDR2 LQKENI. After removal of 8 bases from V and 5 bases from J, the junction contained 14 bases not matched to a gene. The CDR3 here is CASLREGQLTTGELFF. The CDR3 DNA follows: TGTGCCAGCCTCCGAGAGGGACAGCTTACTACCGGGGAGCTGTTTTTT.

The chain recombines TRBV19 with TRBJ2-1; 7 bases map to TRBD2. With V trimmed by 3 bases and J by 8 bases, 7 bases remained unmatched. The germline V gene has CDR1 LNHDA and CDR2 SQIVND (reference sequence). This CDR3 has 14 residues. In nucleotides, the CDR3 is TGTGCCAGTAGTATTGGTGGACTAGGAGATGAGCAGTTCTTC. Amino acids: CASSIGGLGDEQFF.

This chain uses TRBV30 with TRBJ1-4; 12 positions agree with TRBD1. The V gene's germline CDR1 is GTSNPN and CDR2 SVGIG (reference sequence). V gave up 2 bases and J gave up 7 bases; unmatched junction bases: 8. CDR3 size: 16 residues. The CDR3 here is CAWSHTRDRGLEKLFF. CDR3 nucleotide sequence: TGTGCCTGGAGTCATACCCGGGACAGGGGGCTTGAAAAACTGTTTTTT.

The V gene is TRBV28, the J gene TRBJ1-5; 9 bases are shared with TRBD1. In germline, CDR1 is MDHEN, CDR2 SYDVKM. V was pared by 4 bases and J by 11 bases, with 18 bases of the junction left unmatched. The CDR3 contains 17 residues. CDR3 bases: TGTGCCAGCAGTTCCACCCCCGGGACAGGGTACCTCAGGGCCCAGCATTTT. It encodes CASSSTPGTGYLRAQHF.

This clone was seen only once. V and J are TRBV28 and TRBJ2-1; the match to TRBD2 covers 9 bases. With 6 bases clipped from V and 4 bases from J, the junction kept 4 bases outside the gene matches. Germline V gene data show CDR1 as MDHEN and CDR2 as SYDVKM. The CDR3 has 14 amino acids. The chain's CDR3 is CASRALAGYNEQFF. The CDR3 DNA reads TGTGCCAGCAGGGCCCTAGCGGGGTACAATGAGCAGTTCTTC.

This chain joins TRBV7-9 and TRBJ2-2, with TRBD1 identical over 10 bases. The CDR3 contains 16 residues. Germline V CDR1 and CDR2: SEHNR, FQNEAQ (reference sequence). Unmatched junction bases numbered 4, after V lost 4 bases and J lost 2 bases. The CDR3: CASSSRDRGNTGELFF. CDR3 in DNA: TGTGCCAGCAGCTCCCGGGACAGGGGAAACACCGGGGAGCTGTTTTTT.

This clone was observed a single time. The genes are TRBV7-9 and TRBJ1-2; D remains ambiguous. This CDR3 is built from 14 residues. Trimming stripped 3 bases from V and 1 base from J, with 9 bases between. Germline CDR1 is SEHNR and CDR2 is FQNEAQ (reference sequence). The CDR3 loop reads CASSLPGSNYGYTF. CDR3 nucleotides: TGTGCCAGCAGCTTGCCAGGTAGTAACTATGGCTACACCTTC.

The chain carries TRBV30 and TRBJ1-2, with D possibly being TRBD1 (5 bases). Trimming removed 8 bases at V and 3 bases at J, with 16 bases between. Per the germline V gene, CDR1 is GTSNPN and CDR2 is SVGIG (reference sequence). This CDR3 is 13 amino acids long. The chain's CDR3 is CARRERGDYGYTF. In DNA, the CDR3 is TGTGCCAGACGTGAGCGGGGGGACTATGGCTACACCTTC.

V usage is TRBV20-1 and J usage is TRBJ2-7; no definite D call. Trimming pared 3 bases from V and 2 bases from J, leaving 8 bases between. Germline V gene sequence: CDR1 DFQATT, CDR2 SNEGSKA (reference sequence). The CDR3 is 12 residues long. The chain's CDR3 is CSASRTAYEQYF. CDR3 nucleotide sequence: TGCAGTGCTAGTAGAACAGCCTACGAGCAGTACTTC.

CDR3 sequence: CASTETGTGSITEAFF. Written as DNA, the CDR3 is TGTGCCAGCACCGAAACCGGGACAGGGTCGATCACTGAAGCTTTCTTT. This chain links TRBV14 with TRBJ1-1, with TRBD1 identical over 9 bases. The CDR3 totals 16 residues. J gave up 4 bases and V 7 bases, and 13 bases lay outside the gene matches. Germline lookup yields CDR1 SGHDN and CDR2 FVKESK.

This clone occurred a few times. The V call is TRBV4-2, the J call TRBJ2-5; 8 bases map to TRBD2. J was trimmed by 4 bases and V by 0 bases; bases with no gene match: 7. CDR1 is LGHNA, CDR2 YNFKEQ, per germline. This CDR3 is built from 16 residues. The CDR3 DNA follows: TGTGCCAGCAGCCAAGATTTAGGAGCGGGGGTAGAGACCCAGTACTTC. It codes for CASSQDLGAGVETQYF.